This T cell receptor beta chain was sequenced during a study of T cell changes during pregnancy in multiple sclerosis. Germline lookup yields CDR1 MNHEY and CDR2 SMNVEV (reference sequence). V lost 6 bases and J 7 bases, leaving 16 bases between the germline ends. This CDR3 region has 15 residues. Profiling relied on immunoSEQ multiplex PCR, and the TCRdb table lists in-frame clones only, not all of them. The data contain about 59,000 clones, around nine tenths of them singletons. The source was peripheral blood, collected before pregnancy. J is TRBJ1-6 and V is TRBV27, with D maybe TRBD1 (5 bases). The TCR was taken from a female donor with multiple sclerosis, enrolled in a pregnancy study. Here the CDR3 DNA reads TGTGCCAGCAGCCCATGGGAGGGGCGGAATTCACCCCTCCACTTT. Translating it yields CASSPWEGRNSPLHF.